This TCR beta chain was sequenced for a study of a mutant IDH1 vaccine in newly diagnosed glioma. Study in general: Initiation of the vaccine course occurred 4-6 weeks after radiotherapy alone, or alongside temozolomide cycles. Previous treatment comprised radiotherapy, temozolomide, or both, mostly both. Treated patients, averaging around 40 years, were about 62% male and about 40% female.

The data were produced by immunoSEQ multiplex PCR, yet TCRdb's version contains in-frame clones alone and is incomplete. The data hold around 78,000 clones, with more than 85% observed a single time. Time point given: week 5, during vaccination. Vaccine doses each comprised 300 ug of mutant IDH1 20-mer peptide, with topical imiquimod. Study outcomes and limitations: Pseudoprogression looked unconnected to shifts in top peripheral T cell clonotypes.

As regards this clone: Antigen specificity is unknown.

Germline V gene lookup returns CDR1 SGHVS and CDR2 FQNEAQ. There are 16 residues in the CDR3. J was trimmed by 0 bases and V by 5 bases; bases with no gene match: 5. V and J are TRBV7-8 and TRBJ2-3; the match to TRBD2 covers 10 bases. The TCR comes from a woman in her 50s with glioma. The sample was PBMCs, taken from a glioma patient whose treatment included an IDH1 peptide vaccine. CDR3 sequence (DNA): TGTGCCAGCAGCCCCAGCGGGAGGGCCAGCACAGATACGCAGTATTTT. This encodes CASSPSGRASTDTQYF.